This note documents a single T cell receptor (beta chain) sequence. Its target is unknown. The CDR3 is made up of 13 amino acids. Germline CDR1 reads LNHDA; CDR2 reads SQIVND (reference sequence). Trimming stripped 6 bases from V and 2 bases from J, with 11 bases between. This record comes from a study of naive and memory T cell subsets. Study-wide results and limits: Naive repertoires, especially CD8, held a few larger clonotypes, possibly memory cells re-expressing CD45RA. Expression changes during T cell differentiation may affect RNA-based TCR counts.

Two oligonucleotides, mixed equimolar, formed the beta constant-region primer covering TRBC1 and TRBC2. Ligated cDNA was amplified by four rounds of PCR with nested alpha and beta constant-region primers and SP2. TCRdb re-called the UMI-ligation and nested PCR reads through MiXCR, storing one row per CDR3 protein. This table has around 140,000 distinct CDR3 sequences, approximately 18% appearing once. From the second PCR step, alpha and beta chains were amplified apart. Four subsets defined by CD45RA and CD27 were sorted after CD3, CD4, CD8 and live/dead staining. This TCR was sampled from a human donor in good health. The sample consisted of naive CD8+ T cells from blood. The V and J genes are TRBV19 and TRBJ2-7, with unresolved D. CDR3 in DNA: TGTGCCAGTAGCCTCGACGGAGCCTACGAGCAGTACTTC. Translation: CASSLDGAYEQYF.